This T cell receptor beta chain emerged from a study of metastatic and nonmetastatic thyroid tumors. At the level of the study: Across blood and tumor or nodule tissue, repertoires from malignant and benign thyroid patients were compared with one another.

Patients underwent thyroid surgery, and none had received any treatment before it. TCRdb reassembled clones from the PCR reads with MiXCR. Found here are approximately 31,000 clones, 18% of them singletons; the top ten hold 8% to 11%. General observations from the study: Across blood and tumor, TCR beta diversity in malignant thyroid tumors was reportedly significantly higher than in benign nodules.

This clone appeared many times. The antigen is not known. The V gene's germline CDR1 is DFQATT and CDR2 SNEGSKA (reference sequence). Deletions cut 2 bases from V and 10 bases from J, with 17 bases between. The CDR3 contains 13 residues. This receptor was taken from a female donor with papillary thyroid cancer or a benign thyroid nodule (not recorded which). Some clones in this sample may be carry-over from other donors' samples. This rearrangement joins TRBV20-1 to TRBJ2-5, with D perhaps TRBD1 or TRBD2 (6 bases each). Sequenced sample: blood. CDR3 bases: TGCAGTGCTAGAAGGGACAACGGGAGAGTCCAGTACTTC. It specifies CSARRDNGRVQYF.